A single sample gave rise to the 5 T cell receptor beta chains below, sequenced in a study of T cells of healthy individuals. TCRdb itself ran the 5' RACE reads through MiXCR, one entry per CDR3 protein. The profile shows 35,000 to 45,000 distinct CDR3 sequences, approximately 5% of them singletons. The receptors were sampled from a human donor in good health.

This clonotype was seen ten or more times. V usage is TRBV7-9 and J usage is TRBJ2-5, with 9 bases identical to TRBD2. This CDR3 spans 16 amino acids. Trimming cost V 1 base and J 0 bases; bases outside gene matches: 3. CDR1 is SEHNR, CDR2 FQNEAQ, per germline (reference sequence). The CDR3, as DNA: TGTGCCAGCAGCTTAGGGACTAGCGACTACCAAGAGACCCAGTACTTC. Amino acid sequence: CASSLGTSDYQETQYF.

Regarding this clonotype: The conserved closing phenylalanine or tryptophan is absent in this CDR3, likely reflecting a read error. The V call is TRBV7-9, the J call TRBJ1-5; no clear D. CDR1 is SEHNR, CDR2 FQNEAQ, per germline (reference sequence). This CDR3 spans 15 amino acids. V was cut by 1 base and J by 10 bases, with 17 bases left in between. DNA of the CDR3: TGTGCCAGCAGCTTAGATGGCAGAACCTTCGACCCCCAGCATCTT. This translates into CASSLDGRTFDPQHL.

The chain couples TRBV6-1 to TRBJ1-3; 9 positions agree with TRBD1. V trimming: 6 bases; J trimming: 0 bases; junction bases outside the gene matches: 6. Germline V gives CDR1 MNHNS, CDR2 SASEGT. The CDR3 covers 16 residues. This CDR3 reads CASRATGGASGNTIYF. As DNA, the CDR3 is TGTGCCAGCAGGGCGACAGGGGGGGCCTCTGGAAACACCATATATTTT.

This clonotype showed up many times. The chain links TRBV29-1 to TRBJ2-1; perhaps D is TRBD1 or TRBD2 (5 bases each). Germline CDR1 reads SQVTM; CDR2 reads ANQGSEA. The CDR3 consists of 11 residues. V lost 7 bases and J 5 bases, leaving 9 bases between the germline ends. In DNA form, the CDR3 reads TGCAGCGCGGGACGGAACAATGAGCAGTTCTTC. It translates to CSAGRNNEQFF.

This clonotype occurred a few times. The chain is built from TRBV18 and TRBJ1-4; D gene unclear. CDR1 and CDR2 (germline): KGHSH, LQKENI. The CDR3 has 15 amino acids. Trimming shortened V by 0 bases and J by 4 bases, and 9 bases separated the two germline ends. The CDR3, as DNA: TGTGCCAGCTCACCACCGGACGGTTATAATGAAAAACTGTTTTTT. Encoded protein: CASSPPDGYNEKLFF.